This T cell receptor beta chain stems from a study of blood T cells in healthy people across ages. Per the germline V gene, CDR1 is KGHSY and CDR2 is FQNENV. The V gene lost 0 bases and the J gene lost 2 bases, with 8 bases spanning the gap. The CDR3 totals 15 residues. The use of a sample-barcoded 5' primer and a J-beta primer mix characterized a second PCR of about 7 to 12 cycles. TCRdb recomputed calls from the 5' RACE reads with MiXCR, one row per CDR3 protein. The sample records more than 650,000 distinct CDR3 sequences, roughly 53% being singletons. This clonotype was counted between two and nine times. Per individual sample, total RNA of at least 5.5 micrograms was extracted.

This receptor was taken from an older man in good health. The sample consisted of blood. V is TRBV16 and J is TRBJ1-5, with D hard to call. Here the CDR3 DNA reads TGTGCCAGCAGCCAATCGTACAGCCGCAATCAGCCCCAGCATTTT. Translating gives CASSQSYSRNQPQHF.